The T cell receptor (beta chain) under discussion was sequenced for a study of T cells after yellow fever vaccination. Study as a whole: Preparation of the low-cell-number fractions used SMART-Seq v4 Ultra Low Input. Regarding the study as a whole: Weaker overall, the secondary response nonetheless peaked faster (day 5 versus 15). Subsequent to the booster, the majority of primary-vaccination clones reappeared (96% CD4, 85% to 90% CD8).

The study made its TCR cDNA through 5'RACE template switching. That step introduced a universal primer site along with UMIs. MiXCR was run by TCRdb on the 5' RACE reads, yielding one entry per CDR3 protein. This table holds over 250,000 distinct CDR3 sequences, approximately 4% found once. Germline assignment: CDR1 SGHRS and CDR2 YFSETQ. The CDR3 loop spans 15 amino acids. Trimming left V 6 bases short and J 0 bases short, with 14 bases between. In its sample, this clonotype was seen a few times. The antigen is not known. This sequence was found in a man in his late teens or twenties who received the YFV17D yellow fever vaccine. The source was PBMCs, collected 5 days after the yellow fever booster vaccination. The chain joins TRBV5-1 to TRBJ2-3, with unresolved D. In DNA, the CDR3 is TGCGCCAGCACCCCTCACGCTTCTAGCACAGATACGCAGTATTTT. It translates to CASTPHASSTDTQYF.